Sequencing of this T cell receptor (beta chain) was carried out in a study of blood T cell repertoires in COVID-19. The overall study: The samples span acute and convalescent COVID-19 from the United States, Italy and Spain.

This clone was detected only a few times. In the study's own analysis: Researchers report that nucleated cell counts were estimated from reference gene primer amplification. Assay used: immunoSEQ multiplex PCR; TCRdb lists only in-frame clones, some missing. Clone size and V and J calls were adopted from that table, with D and trimming inferred from the DNA. Found here are about 270,000 clones, 75% to 90% of them singletons; the top ten hold under 3%. The CDR3 length is 13 residues. The germline V gene has CDR1 KGHDR and CDR2 SFDVKD. The V gene end was trimmed by 6 bases and the J gene end by 5 bases; junction bases not matched to a gene: 1.

The clonotype comes from a woman between 18 and 29 years old who had recovered from COVID-19. J is TRBJ1-4 and V is TRBV24-1, with 8 bases lining up with TRBD1. The material sequenced was PBMCs or T cells enriched from blood (not recorded which). The DNA of the CDR3 is TGTGCCACCAGTCAGGGGGCGAATGAAAAACTGTTTTTT. Translated, it gives CATSQGANEKLFF.